This is a list of T cell receptor beta chains from one sample in a study of beta chain features in type 1 diabetes. The protocol was immunoSEQ multiplex PCR, while the TCRdb copy is restricted to in-frame clones and leaves out a portion. This sample has some 270,000 clones; around 9.9% occur once, and the top ten carry around 0.018%. Specimen: naive CD4+ T cells from blood. Source of these receptors: a man aged 25 to 40 with type 1 diabetes. Each CDR3 is given with its conserved first and last residue. A D gene is named only where the DNA matches it firmly. Size is stated for part of the rows, as once, few or many counts, or as a class when the clone is expanded.

V gene,J gene,D gene,clone size,CDR3 DNA,CDR3 protein
TRBV4-2,TRBJ1-5,.,few,TGTGCCAGCAGCCAAGATTTCGGCAGACTCAATCAGCCCCAGCATTTT,CASSQDFGRLNQPQHF
TRBV18,TRBJ2-7,.,.,TGTGCCAGCTCCGCCAGGGACGAGCAGTACTTC,CASSARDEQYF
TRBV9,TRBJ2-1,.,few,TGTGCCAGCAGCGACGGTGAGCGGGCCGGCAATGAGCAGTTCTTC,CASSDGERAGNEQFF
TRBV6-5,TRBJ2-2,.,.,TGTGCCAGCAGCCGACAGCGACTTTTGGGGGAGCTGTTTTTT,CASSRQRLLGELFF
TRBV25-1,TRBJ1-4,TRBD1,few,TGTGCCAGCAGTGACCCGGGACAGACTCAGAAACTGTTTTTT,CASSDPGQTQKLFF
TRBV4-3,TRBJ2-3,TRBD1,.,TGCGCCAGCAGCCAAGTAAGGACAGGGGGTGCAGATACGCAGTATTTT,CASSQVRTGGADTQYF
TRBV7-9,TRBJ2-7,.,few,TGTGCCAGCAGCTTAGCGCGGGCAGGGGAAGGCGAGCAGTACTTC,CASSLARAGEGEQYF
TRBV10-2,TRBJ2-7,TRBD2,.,TGCGCCAGCAATCGACTAGCGGGGGCATACGAGCAGTACTTC,CASNRLAGAYEQYF
TRBV6-1,TRBJ2-2,.,few,TGTGCCAGCAGTGCACCGGGACTGCCCTTTTACGGGGAGCTGTTTTTT,CASSAPGLPFYGELFF
TRBV10-3,TRBJ1-1,.,.,TGTGCCATCAGTGAGCGGGGGAACACTGAAGCTTTCTTT,CAISERGNTEAFF
TRBV7-9,TRBJ1-1,.,few,TGTGCCAGCAGCTTAGGCACCGGGAGGTTGAGAAACACTGAAGCTTTCTTT,CASSLGTGRLRNTEAFF
TRBV7-9,TRBJ2-7,TRBD1,few,TGTGCCAGCAGCACAGGACAGGTTATGGACGAGCAGTACTTC,CASSTGQVMDEQYF
TRBV6-5,TRBJ2-7,TRBD1,few,TGTGCCAGCAGTAACAGGGGGCGCGGGACCTACGAGCAGTACTTC,CASSNRGRGTYEQYF
TRBV4-1,TRBJ1-1,.,.,TGCGCCAGCAGCCACCGACAGATTAACACTGAAGCTTTCTTT,CASSHRQINTEAFF
TRBV28,TRBJ2-3,TRBD2,few,TGTGCCACCGCAGGGACTAGCGTTAGTACGCAGTATTTT,CATAGTSVSTQYF
TRBV28,TRBJ2-5,.,few,TGTGCCAGCAGTCCTCCCCGGCGGGGCGAGACCCAGTACTTC,CASSPPRRGETQYF
TRBV11-2,TRBJ2-5,.,.,TGTGCCAGCAGCTTAACAGGGTGGGAGACCCAGTACTTC,CASSLTGWETQYF
TRBV5-1,TRBJ2-7,.,few,TGCGCCAGCAGCTTGGGATCGCAACTCTCCGAGCAGTACTTC,CASSLGSQLSEQYF
TRBV5-6,TRBJ2-7,TRBD1,.,TGTGCCAGCAGCTTGTCGGGACAGGGTCGACTCTACGAGCAGTACTTC,CASSLSGQGRLYEQYF
TRBV4-1,TRBJ1-4,.,.,TGCGCCAGCAGCCAAGGACCCGGTACAGCAGATGAAAAACTGTTTTTT,CASSQGPGTADEKLFF
TRBV5-1,TRBJ2-1,TRBD1,.,TGCGCCAGCAGCCCGGCAGACAGGGGGTCCAATGAGCAGTTCTTC,CASSPADRGSNEQFF
TRBV18,TRBJ2-7,.,.,TGTGCCAGCTCACCGAGACAACCGGTCGACGAGCAGTACTTC,CASSPRQPVDEQYF
TRBV28,TRBJ1-2,.,.,TGTGCCAGCAGTTTGGGGACTCCGTATGGCTACACCTTC,CASSLGTPYGYTF
TRBV6-5,TRBJ2-7,TRBD1,few,TGTGCCAGCAGTTACTCTCCCGGGACAGTACTTAACGAGCAGTACTTC,CASSYSPGTVLNEQYF
TRBV18,TRBJ2-5,TRBD1,.,TGTGCCAGCCACCGGGACAGGGGCCAAGAGACCCAGTACTTC,CASHRDRGQETQYF
TRBV15,TRBJ1-2,TRBD1,few,TGTGCCACCAGCAGTACGAGGGGGCACGGCTACACCTTC,CATSSTRGHGYTF
TRBV5-6,TRBJ2-1,.,few,TGTGCCAGCGGCGCCACAGGGCGGGGGTACAATGAGCAGTTCTTC,CASGATGRGYNEQFF
TRBV18,TRBJ2-7,TRBD1,.,TGTGCCAGCTCACCCCTGACAGGGGAAAGGTACGAGCAGTACTTC,CASSPLTGERYEQYF
TRBV7-9,TRBJ2-5,.,.,TGTGCCAGCAGCTCGCCTCCCGCCCTACGCGGGGAGACCCAGTACTTC,CASSSPPALRGETQYF
TRBV7-9,TRBJ2-1,.,few,TGTGCCAGCACCTCCTCCTCCTACAATGAGCAGTTCTTC,CASTSSSYNEQFF
TRBV2,TRBJ2-7,.,.,TGTGCCACCGGTCGGACAGAGCCGGGCGAGCAGTACTTC,CATGRTEPGEQYF
TRBV10-3,TRBJ2-2,TRBD2,.,TGTGCCATCAGTGAGCGGGGGGGGCGCACCGGGGAGCTGTTTTTT,CAISERGGRTGELFF
TRBV2,TRBJ2-5,TRBD2,.,TGTGCCAGCAGTGAAGGAGGCGGGGGGCGGATGGAGACCCAGTACTTC,CASSEGGGGRMETQYF
TRBV7-2,TRBJ2-5,.,.,TGTGCCAGCAGCTTAGGGCTAGCTGGCGAGACCCAGTACTTC,CASSLGLAGETQYF
TRBV6-1,TRBJ2-5,TRBD2,.,TGTGCCAGCAGTTCTCCCGGGGGGAGGGAGACCCAGTACTTC,CASSSPGGRETQYF
TRBV28,TRBJ2-6,.,.,TGTGCCAGCAGTCCCGGGTCCTCTGGGGCCAACGTCCTGACTTTC,CASSPGSSGANVLTF
TRBV9,TRBJ1-2,.,few,TGTGCCAGCAGCCCTGGCCGGGGGATGATATGGGGCTACACCTTC,CASSPGRGMIWGYTF
TRBV18,TRBJ2-7,TRBD1,.,TGTGCCAGCTCACCGCCTTGGACAGGGGTTCACGAGCAGTACTTC,CASSPPWTGVHEQYF
TRBV7-9,TRBJ1-3,TRBD1,.,TGTGCCAGCAGCTGGGACAGGCTCGGAAACACCATATATTTT,CASSWDRLGNTIYF
TRBV12-5,TRBJ1-1,TRBD1,few,TGTGCTAGTGGTTTGGTAGCGTCGGGACAGGGGGCGACGGCTTTCTTT,CASGLVASGQGATAFF
TRBV5-1,TRBJ2-3,.,.,TGCGCCAGCAGCTTGAGAGGATCGGATACGCAGTATTTT,CASSLRGSDTQYF
TRBV29-1,TRBJ2-3,TRBD2,few,TGCAGCGTTTCCCTAGCGGGGGAACGCACAGATACGCAGTATTTT,CSVSLAGERTDTQYF
TRBV19,TRBJ1-6,TRBD1,few,TGTGCCAGTAGTGACAGGGTGAATTCACCCCTCCACTTT,CASSDRVNSPLHF
TRBV9,TRBJ2-1,TRBD2,few,TGTGCCAGCAGCGTTTTGGGCGGGGGAACACTCGATGAGCAGTTCTTC,CASSVLGGGTLDEQFF
TRBV7-2,TRBJ2-7,.,.,TGTGCCAGCAGTTTGACAGGTTACAGCTCCTACGAGCAGTACTTC,CASSLTGYSSYEQYF
TRBV19,TRBJ2-1,.,.,TGTGCCAGTAGTTCTAGTGGTGAGCAGTTCTTC,CASSSSGEQFF
TRBV25-1,TRBJ2-5,.,few,TGTGCCAGCAGTGACTTGGAGGCGGCGGGGACCCAGTACTTC,CASSDLEAAGTQYF
TRBV5-4,TRBJ2-2,TRBD1,few,TGTGCCAGCAGAACGACAGGGAATACCGGGGAGCTGTTTTTT,CASRTTGNTGELFF
TRBV19,TRBJ2-7,TRBD1,few,TGTGCCAGTAGCCAAGGACAGGGCGCCTACGAGCAGTACTTC,CASSQGQGAYEQYF
TRBV29-1,TRBJ1-1,TRBD1,.,TGCAGCGTCGGGGGACAGGGGAACACTGAAGCTTTCTTT,CSVGGQGNTEAFF
TRBV10-3,TRBJ1-5,.,.,TGTGCCATCAGCGTAGCTAGCAATCAGCCCCAGCATTTT,CAISVASNQPQHF
TRBV6-6,TRBJ2-3,.,.,TGTGCCGCGGCAGGGGTGCCTAAAATTACGCAGTATTTT,CAAAGVPKITQYF
TRBV5-4,TRBJ2-1,.,.,TGTGCCAGCACCACACAGGGTCCCGCCAATGAGCAGTTCTTC,CASTTQGPANEQFF
TRBV19,TRBJ2-2,.,.,TGTGCCAGTAGTTCGTGGGGCAGGGGGGCGACCGGGGAGCTGTTTTTT,CASSSWGRGATGELFF
TRBV19,TRBJ2-1,TRBD1,.,TGTGCCAGTAGTAGGACAGGGGGCACCTACAATGAGCAGTTCTTC,CASSRTGGTYNEQFF
TRBV5-4,TRBJ2-5,TRBD2,.,TGTGCCAGCCCCTCTTGGCGCGGGGGGTACCAAGAGACCCAGTACTTC,CASPSWRGGYQETQYF
TRBV7-6,TRBJ2-1,TRBD2,.,TGTGCCAGCAGCCTGGCCGCGGGGGGGCACAATGAGCAGTTCTTC,CASSLAAGGHNEQFF